This TCR beta chain appears in the sequencing data of a study of shared clonotypes between healthy human individuals. For the study at large: Aged 18 to 49, the donors were a couple of women and three men. Broader study findings: Shared clonotypes across all four donors exceeded non-shared ones in generation probability. In a few donors, approximately 5% of naive CD4 clonotypes appeared in common.

The table came from immunoSEQ multiplex PCR; TCRdb's copy has only in-frame clones and leaves some out. The data show approximately 640,000 clones, more than 70% seen once. The V segment lost 3 bases and the J segment 10 bases; nucleotides outside the gene matches: 6. The germline V gene encodes CDR1 MDHEN and CDR2 SYDVKM. The CDR3 loop spans 13 amino acids. Of note for this clone: Its target is not known.

Adult donors, all healthy and HIV-negative, had no recent acute infections or vaccinations. Input material: memory CD4+ T cells sorted from blood. Indicated subset: CD45RA-negative fraction. The receptor's source is a woman aged 25 to 39 in good health. The genes are TRBV28 and TRBJ1-1; 9 bases fit TRBD1. The CDR3 sequence is CASSFRDRVGAFF. The CDR3 DNA reads TGTGCCAGCAGTTTCCGGGACAGGGTTGGAGCTTTCTTT.